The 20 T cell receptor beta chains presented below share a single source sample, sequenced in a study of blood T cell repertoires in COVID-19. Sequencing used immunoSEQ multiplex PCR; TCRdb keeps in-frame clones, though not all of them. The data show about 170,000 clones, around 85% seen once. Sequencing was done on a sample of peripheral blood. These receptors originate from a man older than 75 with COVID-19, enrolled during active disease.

The CDR3, as DNA: TGTGCCAGCAGTTTTCGCCCGGGGAATAATGAAAAACTGTTTTTT. Its protein is CASSFRPGNNEKLFF. The chain has TRBV2 and TRBJ1-4; D is uncertain. Germline V gives CDR1 SNHLY, CDR2 FYNNEI. There are 15 residues in the CDR3. Trimming left V 5 bases short and J 4 bases short, with 14 bases between.

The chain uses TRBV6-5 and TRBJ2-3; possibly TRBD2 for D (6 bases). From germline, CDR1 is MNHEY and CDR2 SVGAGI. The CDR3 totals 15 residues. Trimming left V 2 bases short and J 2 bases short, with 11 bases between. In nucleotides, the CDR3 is TGTGCCAGCAGTTACGTCGGGACTCCCACAGATACGCAGTATTTT. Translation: CASSYVGTPTDTQYF.

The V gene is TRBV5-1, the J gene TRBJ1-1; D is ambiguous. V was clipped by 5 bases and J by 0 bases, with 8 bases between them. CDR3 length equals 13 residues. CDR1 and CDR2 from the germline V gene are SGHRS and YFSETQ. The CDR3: CASRAPMNTEAFF. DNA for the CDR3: TGCGCCAGCAGGGCTCCGATGAACACTGAAGCTTTCTTT.

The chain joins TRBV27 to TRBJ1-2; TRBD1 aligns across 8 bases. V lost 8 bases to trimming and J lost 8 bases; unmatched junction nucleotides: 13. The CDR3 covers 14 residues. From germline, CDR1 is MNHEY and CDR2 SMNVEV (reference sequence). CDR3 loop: CASRPDREWDGYTF. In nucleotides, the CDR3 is TGTGCCAGCCGGCCGGACAGGGAGTGGGACGGCTACACCTTC.

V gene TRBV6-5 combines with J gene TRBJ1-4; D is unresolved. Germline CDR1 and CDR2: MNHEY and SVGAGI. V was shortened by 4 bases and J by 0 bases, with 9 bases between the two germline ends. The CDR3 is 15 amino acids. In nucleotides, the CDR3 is TGTGCCAGCAGTTCGGTCCCCTCAACTAATGAAAAACTGTTTTTT. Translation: CASSSVPSTNEKLFF.

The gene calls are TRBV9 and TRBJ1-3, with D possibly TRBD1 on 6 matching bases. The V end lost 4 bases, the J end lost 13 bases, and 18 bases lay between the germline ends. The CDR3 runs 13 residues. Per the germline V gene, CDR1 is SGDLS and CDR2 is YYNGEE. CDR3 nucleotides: TGTGCCAGCAGCCCTAGCCCGGGGCAGGGGATATATTTT. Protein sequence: CASSPSPGQGIYF.

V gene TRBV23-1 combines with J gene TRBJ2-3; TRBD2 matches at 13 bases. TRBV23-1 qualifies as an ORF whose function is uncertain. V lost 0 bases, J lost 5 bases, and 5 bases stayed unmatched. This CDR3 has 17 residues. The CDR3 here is CASSQSGLAGSGDTQYF. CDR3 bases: TGCGCCAGCAGTCAATCGGGACTAGCGGGGTCGGGAGATACGCAGTATTTT.

CDR3 sequence reads: CASSGQVNQPQHF. As DNA, the CDR3 is TGTGCCAGCAGCGGACAGGTCAATCAGCCCCAGCATTTT. This chain joins TRBV6-5 and TRBJ1-5, with TRBD1 matching 7 bases. Trimming at V came to 6 bases and at J to 3 bases, leaving 2 bases not matched to a gene. CDR1 is MNHEY, CDR2 SVGAGI, per germline. There are 13 residues in the CDR3.

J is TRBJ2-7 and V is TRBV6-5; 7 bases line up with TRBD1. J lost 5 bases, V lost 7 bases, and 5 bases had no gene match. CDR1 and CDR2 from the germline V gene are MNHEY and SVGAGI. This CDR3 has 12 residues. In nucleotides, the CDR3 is TGTGCCAGCAAGACAGGGTTGAACGAGCAGTACTTC. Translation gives CASKTGLNEQYF.

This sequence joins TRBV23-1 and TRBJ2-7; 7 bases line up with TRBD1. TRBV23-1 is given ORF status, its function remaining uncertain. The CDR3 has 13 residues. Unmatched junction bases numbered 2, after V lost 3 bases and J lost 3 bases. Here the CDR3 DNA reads TGCGCCAGCAGTCAGGCAGGGGGCTACGAGCAGTACTTC. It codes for CASSQAGGYEQYF.

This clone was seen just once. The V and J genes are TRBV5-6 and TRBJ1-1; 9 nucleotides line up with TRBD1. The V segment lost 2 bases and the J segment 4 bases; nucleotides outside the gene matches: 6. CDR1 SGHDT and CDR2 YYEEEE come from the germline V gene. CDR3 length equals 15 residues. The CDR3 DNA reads TGTGCCAGCAGCTTCGGGGACAGGGATTCCACTGAAGCTTTCTTT. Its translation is CASSFGDRDSTEAFF.

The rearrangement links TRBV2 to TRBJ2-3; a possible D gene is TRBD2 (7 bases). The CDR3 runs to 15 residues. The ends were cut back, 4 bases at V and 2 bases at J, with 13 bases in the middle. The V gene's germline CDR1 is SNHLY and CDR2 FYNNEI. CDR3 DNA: TGTGCCAGCAGTGTGGGCGGGGGCCTCACAGATACGCAGTATTTT. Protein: CASSVGGGLTDTQYF.

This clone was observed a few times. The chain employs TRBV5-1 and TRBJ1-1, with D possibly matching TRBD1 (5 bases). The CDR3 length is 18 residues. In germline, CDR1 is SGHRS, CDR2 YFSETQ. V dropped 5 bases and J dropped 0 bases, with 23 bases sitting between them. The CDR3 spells CASRVEAGGAPMNTEAFF. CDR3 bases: TGCGCCAGCAGAGTAGAAGCAGGAGGGGCCCCAATGAACACTGAAGCTTTCTTT.

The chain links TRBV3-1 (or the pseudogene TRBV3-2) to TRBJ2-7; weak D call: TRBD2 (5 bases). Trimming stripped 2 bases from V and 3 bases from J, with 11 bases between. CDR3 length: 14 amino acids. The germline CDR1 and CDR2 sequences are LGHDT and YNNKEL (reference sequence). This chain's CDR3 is CASSQQSGDYEQYF. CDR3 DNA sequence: TGTGCCAGCAGCCAACAAAGCGGCGACTACGAGCAGTACTTC.

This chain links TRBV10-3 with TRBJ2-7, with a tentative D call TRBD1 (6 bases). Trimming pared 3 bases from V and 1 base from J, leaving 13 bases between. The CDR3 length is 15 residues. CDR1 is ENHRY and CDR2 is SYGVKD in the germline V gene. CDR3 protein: CAISDPGTQSYEQYF. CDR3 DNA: TGTGCCATCAGTGATCCCGGGACACAGTCCTACGAGCAGTACTTC.

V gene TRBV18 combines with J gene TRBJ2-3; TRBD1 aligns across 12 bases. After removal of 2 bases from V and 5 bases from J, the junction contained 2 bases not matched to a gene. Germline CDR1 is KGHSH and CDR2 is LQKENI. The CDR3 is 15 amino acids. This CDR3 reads CASSPGTGGEDTQYF. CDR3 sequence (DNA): TGTGCCAGCTCACCAGGGACAGGGGGCGAAGATACGCAGTATTTT.

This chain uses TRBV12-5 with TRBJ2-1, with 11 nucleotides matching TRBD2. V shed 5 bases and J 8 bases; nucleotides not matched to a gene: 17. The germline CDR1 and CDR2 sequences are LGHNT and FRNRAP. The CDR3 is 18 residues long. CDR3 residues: CASGPSPFSGGASDEQFF. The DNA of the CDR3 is TGTGCTAGTGGTCCGTCGCCCTTTAGCGGGGGGGCCTCGGATGAGCAGTTCTTC.

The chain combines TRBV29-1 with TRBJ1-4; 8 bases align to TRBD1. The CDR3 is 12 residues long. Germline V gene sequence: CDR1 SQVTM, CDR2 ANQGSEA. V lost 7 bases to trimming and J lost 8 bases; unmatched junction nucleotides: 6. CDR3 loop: CSGGQAGEKLFF. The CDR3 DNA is TGCAGCGGGGGACAGGCGGGAGAAAAACTGTTTTTT. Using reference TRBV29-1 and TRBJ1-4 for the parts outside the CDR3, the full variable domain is SAVISQKPSRDICQRGTSLTIQCQVDSQVTMMFWYRQQPGQSLTLIATANQGSEATYESGFVIDKFPISRPNLTFSTLTVSNMSPEDSSIYLCSGGQAGEKLFFGSGTQLSVL.

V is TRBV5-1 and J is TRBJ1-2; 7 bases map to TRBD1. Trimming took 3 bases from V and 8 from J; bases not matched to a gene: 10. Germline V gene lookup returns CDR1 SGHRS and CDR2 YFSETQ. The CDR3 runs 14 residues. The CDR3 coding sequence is TGCGCCAGCAGCTACGGGACAGATTTCCTCGGCTACACCTTC. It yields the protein CASSYGTDFLGYTF.

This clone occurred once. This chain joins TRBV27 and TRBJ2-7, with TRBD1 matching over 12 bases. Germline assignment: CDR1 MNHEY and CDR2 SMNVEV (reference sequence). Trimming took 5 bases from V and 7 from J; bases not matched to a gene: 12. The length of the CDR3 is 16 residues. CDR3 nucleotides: TGTGCCAGCAGTGCCATACCGGGACAGGGGGCGCGGGAGCAGTACTTC. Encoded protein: CASSAIPGQGAREQYF.